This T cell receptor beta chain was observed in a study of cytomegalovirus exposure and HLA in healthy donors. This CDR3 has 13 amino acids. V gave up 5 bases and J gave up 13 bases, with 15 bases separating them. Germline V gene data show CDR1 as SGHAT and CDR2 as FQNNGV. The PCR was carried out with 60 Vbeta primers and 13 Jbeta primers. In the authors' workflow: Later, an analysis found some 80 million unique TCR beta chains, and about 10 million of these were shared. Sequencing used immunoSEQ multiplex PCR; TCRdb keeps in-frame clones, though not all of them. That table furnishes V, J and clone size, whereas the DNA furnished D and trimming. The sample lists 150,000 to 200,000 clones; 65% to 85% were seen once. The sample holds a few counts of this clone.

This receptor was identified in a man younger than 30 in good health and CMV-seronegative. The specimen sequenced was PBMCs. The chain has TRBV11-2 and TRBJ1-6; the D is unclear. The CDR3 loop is CASSPGDGVPLHF. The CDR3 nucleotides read TGTGCCAGCAGCCCAGGCGACGGGGTCCCCCTCCACTTT.